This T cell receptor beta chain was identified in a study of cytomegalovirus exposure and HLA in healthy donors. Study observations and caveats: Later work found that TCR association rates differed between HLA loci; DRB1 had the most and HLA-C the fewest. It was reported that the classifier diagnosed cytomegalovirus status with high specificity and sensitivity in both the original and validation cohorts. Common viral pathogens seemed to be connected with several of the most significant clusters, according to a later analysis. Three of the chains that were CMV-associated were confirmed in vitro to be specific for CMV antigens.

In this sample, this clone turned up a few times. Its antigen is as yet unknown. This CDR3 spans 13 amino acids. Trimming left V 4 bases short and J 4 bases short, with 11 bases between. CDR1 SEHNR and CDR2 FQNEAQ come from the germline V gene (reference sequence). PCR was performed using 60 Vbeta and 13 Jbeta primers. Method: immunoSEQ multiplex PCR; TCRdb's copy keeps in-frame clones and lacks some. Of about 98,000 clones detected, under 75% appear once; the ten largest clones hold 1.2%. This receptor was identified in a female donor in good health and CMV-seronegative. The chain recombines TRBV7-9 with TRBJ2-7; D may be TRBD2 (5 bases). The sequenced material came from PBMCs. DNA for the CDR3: TGTGCCAGCAGCTCGGGAAGATTTTACGAGCAGTACTTC. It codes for CASSSGRFYEQYF.